This is a list of T cell receptor beta chains from one sample in a study of T-cell reconstitution after alpha-beta-depleted transplantation in children. TCRdb itself ran the PCR reads through MiXCR, one entry per CDR3 protein. Of about 510,000 distinct CDR3 sequences listed, about 10% are singletons. The source was PBMCs, mostly from graft donor cells, collected 180 days after TCRalphabeta/CD19-depleted stem cell transplant. The receptors were sampled from a female patient between 2 and 15 years old who had a stem cell transplant for aplastic anemia, so the T cells may come from the graft donor. The CDR3 runs from the conserved cysteine through the conserved F or W. A D gene is named only where the DNA matches it firmly. Not every row has a clone size; where given, it reads once, few, many or a size class.

v_call	clone_size	j_call	d_call	cdr3_aa	cdr3_nt
TRBV5-5	few	TRBJ2-2	.	CASSLLPDSNTGELFF	TGTGCCAGCAGCTTGTTGCCAGATTCGAACACCGGGGAGCTGTTTTTT
TRBV29-1	many	TRBJ2-3	.	CSVYRGTDTQYF	TGCAGCGTTTACCGGGGCACAGATACGCAGTATTTT
TRBV11-2	few	TRBJ1-2	.	CASSPAGVGYGYTF	TGTGCCAGCAGCCCCGCAGGGGTGGGCTATGGCTACACCTTC
TRBV28	.	TRBJ2-1	.	CASSLYVSSYNEQFF	TGTGCCAGCAGCCTCTACGTCAGCTCCTACAATGAGCAGTTCTTC
TRBV7-2	few	TRBJ2-4	TRBD2	CASSSTSGIGDIQYF	TGTGCCAGCAGCTCCACTAGCGGGATAGGGGACATTCAGTACTTC
TRBV7-6	few	TRBJ2-7	TRBD2	CASSLRAGEGEQYF	TGTGCCAGCAGCTTAAGAGCGGGAGAAGGCGAGCAGTACTTC
TRBV29-1	many	TRBJ2-4	.	CSVRAGPGTLAKNIQYF	TGCAGCGTCCGAGCGGGTCCGGGGACTCTAGCCAAAAACATTCAGTACTTC
TRBV20-1	.	TRBJ2-3	.	CSASAGLLRTDTQYF	TGCAGTGCTAGTGCGGGACTTTTAAGGACAGATACGCAGTATTTT
TRBV12-3/TRBV12-4	few	TRBJ2-3	.	CASQSGVGAQYF	TGTGCCTCCCAATCGGGTGTGGGGGCGCAGTATTTT
TRBV27	many	TRBJ1-5	TRBD1	CASRLDRAIDQPQHF	TGTGCCAGCCGTCTGGACAGGGCGATCGATCAGCCCCAGCATTTT
TRBV20-1	few	TRBJ2-1	TRBD1	CSAIWSGTAYNEQFF	TGCAGTGCTATTTGGTCCGGGACAGCTTACAATGAGCAGTTCTTC
TRBV4-3	many	TRBJ2-1	TRBD2	CASSQDLSSGNGLNEQFF	TGCGCCAGCAGCCAAGATCTGTCTAGCGGGAACGGGTTGAATGAGCAGTTCTTC
TRBV5-1	.	TRBJ2-5	.	CASSLAWQGFGETQYF	TGCGCCAGCAGCTTGGCGTGGCAGGGGTTTGGAGAGACCCAGTACTTC
TRBV6-1	few	TRBJ2-5	.	CATKLATGYIGETQYF	TGTGCCACTAAACTCGCGACAGGATATATTGGGGAGACCCAGTACTTC
TRBV7-2	few	TRBJ2-7	.	CASRRYSGTLFYEQYF	TGTGCCAGCAGACGCTACTCCGGGACACTCTTCTACGAGCAGTACTTC
TRBV5-1	few	TRBJ1-5	.	CASSWGRDQPQHF	TGCGCCAGCAGCTGGGGTCGGGATCAGCCCCAGCATTTT
TRBV6-2/TRBV6-3	.	TRBJ1-1	.	CASSNPEGVNTEAFF	TGTGCCAGCAGTAACCCTGAGGGGGTGAACACTGAAGCTTTCTTT
TRBV28	few	TRBJ2-1	.	CASSLYRLSFEQFF	TGTGCCAGCAGTTTGTACCGTCTCTCGTTCGAGCAGTTCTTC
TRBV27	few	TRBJ2-7	TRBD2	CASSRTSGTPAYEQYF	TGTGCCAGCAGTCGGACTAGCGGGACGCCTGCCTACGAGCAGTACTTC
TRBV10-3	many	TRBJ2-3	.	CAISESGRGDTQYF	TGTGCCATCAGTGAGTCGGGCAGGGGAGATACGCAGTATTTT
TRBV5-1	.	TRBJ2-7	.	CASSLDGKTRGEQYF	TGCGCCAGCAGCTTGGACGGAAAAACCAGGGGCGAGCAGTACTTC
TRBV25-1	.	TRBJ1-2	.	CASRGQINYGYTF	TGTGCCAGCAGAGGGCAGATTAACTATGGCTACACCTTC
TRBV7-2	few	TRBJ2-7	TRBD2	CASRDAGLAGGREQYF	TGTGCCAGCAGGGACGCAGGACTAGCGGGAGGGCGCGAGCAGTACTTC
TRBV29-1	few	TRBJ2-1	.	CSVERLPDRFPINEQFF	TGCAGCGTCGAAAGGCTCCCAGATAGATTCCCGATAAATGAGCAGTTCTTC
TRBV12-3/TRBV12-4	few	TRBJ2-1	.	CASSGWFFNEQFF	TGTGCCAGCAGTGGTTGGTTTTTTAATGAGCAGTTCTTC
TRBV29-1	few	TRBJ2-4	TRBD1	CSVHPQGAPDIQYF	TGCAGCGTTCACCCACAGGGGGCGCCCGACATTCAGTACTTC
TRBV29-1	few	TRBJ2-3	TRBD1	CSGRQGSTDTQYF	TGCAGCGGGCGACAGGGTAGCACAGATACGCAGTATTTT
TRBV12-3/TRBV12-4	few	TRBJ2-3	.	CASSLDRYFSLPSTDTQYF	TGTGCCAGCAGTTTAGACCGCTACTTCTCACTTCCTAGCACAGATACGCAGTATTTT
TRBV7-9	.	TRBJ2-1	.	CASNPGGRGLHEQFF	TGTGCCAGCAACCCTGGAGGGAGAGGTCTGCATGAGCAGTTCTTC
TRBV24-1	many	TRBJ2-2	TRBD2	CATSDLTSGSRYGTGELFF	TGTGCCACCAGTGATTTGACTAGCGGGAGTCGGTACGGAACCGGGGAGCTGTTTTTT
TRBV5-1	many	TRBJ1-2	.	CASSLIGAGDGYTF	TGCGCCAGCAGCTTGATCGGGGCTGGGGATGGCTACACCTTC
TRBV9	few	TRBJ1-5	.	CASSVDAGSNQPQHF	TGTGCCAGCAGCGTAGATGCAGGTAGCAATCAGCCCCAGCATTTT
TRBV19	few	TRBJ2-3	.	CASRARVAADTQYF	TGTGCCAGTAGGGCGCGGGTCGCCGCAGATACGCAGTATTTT
TRBV20-1	many	TRBJ1-6	.	CSARGYNSPLHF	TGCAGTGCCAGGGGTTATAATTCACCCCTCCACTTT
TRBV29-1	many	TRBJ2-7	.	CSVEDRAYEQYF	TGCAGCGTTGAAGACAGGGCCTACGAGCAGTACTTC
TRBV24-1	many	TRBJ2-1	.	CATSARASSYNEQFF	TGTGCCACCAGTGCGAGAGCGAGCTCCTACAATGAGCAGTTCTTC
TRBV7-9	few	TRBJ2-1	.	CANLKIGWNEQFF	TGTGCCAATCTCAAGATCGGGTGGAATGAGCAGTTCTTC
TRBV6-2/TRBV6-3	.	TRBJ2-3	.	CASSYLDSTDTQYF	TGTGCCAGCAGTTACCTGGACAGCACAGATACGCAGTATTTT
TRBV12-3/TRBV12-4	many	TRBJ2-3	.	CASSPTRLDTQYF	TGTGCCAGCAGTCCCACCAGGTTAGATACGCAGTATTTT
TRBV5-1	.	TRBJ1-1	TRBD1	CASSRGQGWTEAFF	TGCGCCAGCAGCCGCGGACAGGGTTGGACTGAAGCTTTCTTT
TRBV5-1	.	TRBJ1-1	TRBD1	CASSLEMTGSGTEAFF	TGCGCCAGCAGCTTGGAAATGACAGGGAGTGGCACTGAAGCTTTCTTT
TRBV6-5	.	TRBJ2-3	.	CASSYRKGRGAPDTQYF	TGTGCCAGCAGTTACCGGAAGGGCCGCGGGGCTCCAGATACGCAGTATTTT
TRBV12-3/TRBV12-4	.	TRBJ2-1	.	CASSPTTLHNEQFF	TGTGCCAGCAGTCCAACTACACTCCACAATGAGCAGTTCTTC
TRBV12-3/TRBV12-4	few	TRBJ2-1	.	CASTKGLRNEQFF	TGTGCCAGCACCAAGGGGCTCCGCAATGAGCAGTTCTTC
TRBV5-1	many	TRBJ1-6	.	CASSLTSPNSPLHF	TGCGCCAGCAGCTTGACCAGCCCTAATTCACCCCTCCACTTT
TRBV7-2	.	TRBJ1-2	.	CASSLHGQSGGYTF	TGTGCCAGCAGCTTACACGGACAGTCTGGCGGCTACACCTTC
TRBV7-9	many	TRBJ2-1	TRBD2	CASSQRASGSHEQFF	TGTGCCAGCAGCCAACGAGCTAGCGGGAGTCATGAGCAGTTCTTC
TRBV20-1	few	TRBJ2-1	.	CSARDGPYNEQFF	TGCAGTGCTAGAGATGGGCCCTACAATGAGCAGTTCTTC
TRBV12-3/TRBV12-4	few	TRBJ1-1	.	CASTRSGFATEAFF	TGTGCCAGCACACGATCAGGGTTTGCAACTGAAGCTTTCTTT
TRBV7-9	.	TRBJ2-1	TRBD1	CASSFTRGLNEQFF	TGTGCCAGCAGCTTTACTAGGGGGCTGAATGAGCAGTTCTTC
TRBV5-1	few	TRBJ2-5	.	CASSQESRRQETQYF	TGCGCCAGCAGCCAAGAATCGAGACGGCAAGAGACCCAGTACTTC
TRBV7-3	.	TRBJ2-7	.	CASSLTGGQFPIEQYF	TGTGCCAGCAGCTTAACGGGAGGTCAGTTCCCGATCGAGCAGTACTTC
TRBV20-1	.	TRBJ2-5	.	CSARDRSGPAQETQYF	TGCAGTGCTAGAGATAGAAGCGGGCCAGCCCAAGAGACCCAGTACTTC
TRBV29-1	many	TRBJ2-7	.	CSVGGNEQYF	TGCAGCGTTGGGGGGAACGAGCAGTACTTC
TRBV20-1	.	TRBJ2-7	TRBD2	CSARAPLGLAATYEQYF	TGCAGTGCTAGAGCCCCACTTGGACTAGCGGCTACCTACGAGCAGTACTTC